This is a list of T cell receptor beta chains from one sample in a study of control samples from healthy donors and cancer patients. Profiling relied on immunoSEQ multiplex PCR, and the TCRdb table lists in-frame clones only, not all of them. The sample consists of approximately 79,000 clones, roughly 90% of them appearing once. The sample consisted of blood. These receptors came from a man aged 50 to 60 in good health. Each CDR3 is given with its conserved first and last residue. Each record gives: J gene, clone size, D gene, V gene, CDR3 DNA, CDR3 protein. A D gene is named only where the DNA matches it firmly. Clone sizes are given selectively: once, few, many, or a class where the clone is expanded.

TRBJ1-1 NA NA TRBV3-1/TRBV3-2 TGTGCCAGCAGCGTCATCCGGGGCACTGAAGCTTTCTTT CASSVIRGTEAFF
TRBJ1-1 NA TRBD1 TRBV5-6 TGTGCCAGCCGTCCGAATAACAGGGGCCCCCGGGCTGAAGCTTTCTTT CASRPNNRGPRAEAFF
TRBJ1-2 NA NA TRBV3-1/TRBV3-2 TGTGCCAGCAGCCAAGAGAGGACGGACAGAGGCTACACCTTC CASSQERTDRGYTF
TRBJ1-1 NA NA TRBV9 TGTGCCAGCAGCGTAACACCCGGGGGTGGCACTGAAGCTTTCTTT CASSVTPGGGTEAFF
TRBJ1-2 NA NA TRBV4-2 TGTGCCAGCAGCGTCGCGCATGGCTACACCTTC CASSVAHGYTF
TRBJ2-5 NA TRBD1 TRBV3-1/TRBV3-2 TGTGCCAGCAGCCTCTCCGGGACAGGGGTTACCCAGTACTTC CASSLSGTGVTQYF
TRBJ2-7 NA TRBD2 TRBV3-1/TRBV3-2 TGTGCCAGCAGCCAAGATGGGACTAGCGGGGGGATCTCCTACGAGCAGTACTTC CASSQDGTSGGISYEQYF
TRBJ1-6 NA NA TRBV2 TGTGCCAGCAGAGCGGGGGAGGCGACCTCACCCCTCCACTTT CASRAGEATSPLHF
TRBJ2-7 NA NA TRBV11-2 TGTGCCAGCAGTTCACTTGGTACCGTCTACGAGCAGTACTTC CASSSLGTVYEQYF
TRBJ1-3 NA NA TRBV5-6 TGTGCCAGCAGCCTAGGGGACCCTGGGGGAAACACCATATATTTT CASSLGDPGGNTIYF
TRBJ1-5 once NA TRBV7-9 TGTGCCAGCAGCCGGCCCCAGCATTTT CASSRPQHF
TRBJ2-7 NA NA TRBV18 TGTGCCAGCTCACCGACGTCTTATGGCTCTTACTACGAGCAGTACTTC CASSPTSYGSYYEQYF
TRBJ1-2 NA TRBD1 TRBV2 TGTGCCAGCAGTGAAGCACCCCTAGCGTTGTTTCTGGCAGGGGGCCGAAACTATGGCTACACCTTC CASSEAPLALFLAGGRNYGYTF